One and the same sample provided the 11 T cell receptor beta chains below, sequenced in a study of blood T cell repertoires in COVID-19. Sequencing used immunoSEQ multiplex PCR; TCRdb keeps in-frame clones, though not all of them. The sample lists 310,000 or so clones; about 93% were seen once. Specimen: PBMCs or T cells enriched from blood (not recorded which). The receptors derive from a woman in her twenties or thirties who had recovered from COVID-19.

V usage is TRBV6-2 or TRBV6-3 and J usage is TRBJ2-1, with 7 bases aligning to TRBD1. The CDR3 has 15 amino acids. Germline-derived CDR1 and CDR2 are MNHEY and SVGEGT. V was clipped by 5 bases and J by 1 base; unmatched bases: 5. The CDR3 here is CASSMTGPSYNEQFF. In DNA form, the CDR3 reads TGTGCCAGCAGTATGACAGGGCCTTCCTACAATGAGCAGTTCTTC.

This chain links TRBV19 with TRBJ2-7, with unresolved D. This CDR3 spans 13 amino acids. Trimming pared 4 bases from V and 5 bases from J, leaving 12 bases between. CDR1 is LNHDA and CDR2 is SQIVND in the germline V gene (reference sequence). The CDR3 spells CASSRTKRDEQYF. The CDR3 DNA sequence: TGTGCCAGTAGTAGAACAAAACGGGACGAGCAGTACTTC.

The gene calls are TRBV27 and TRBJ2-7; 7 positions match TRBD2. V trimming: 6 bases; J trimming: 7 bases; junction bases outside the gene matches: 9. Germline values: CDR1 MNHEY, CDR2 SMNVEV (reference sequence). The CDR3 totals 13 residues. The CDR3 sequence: CASRGGNGREQYF. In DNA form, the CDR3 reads TGTGCCAGCAGGGGGGGGAATGGGCGGGAGCAGTACTTC.

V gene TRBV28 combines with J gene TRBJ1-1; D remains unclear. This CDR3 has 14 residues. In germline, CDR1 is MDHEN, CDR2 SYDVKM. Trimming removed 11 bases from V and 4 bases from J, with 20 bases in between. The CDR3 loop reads CASRAATRGTEAFF. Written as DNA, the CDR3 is TGTGCCTCGCGGGCCGCTACCCGCGGCACTGAAGCTTTCTTT.

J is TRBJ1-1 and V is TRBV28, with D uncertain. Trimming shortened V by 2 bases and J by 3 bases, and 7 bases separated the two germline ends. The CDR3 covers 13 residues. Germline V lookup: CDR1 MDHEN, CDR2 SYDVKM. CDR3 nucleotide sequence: TGTGCCAGCAGTTTAGGGCCGTACACTGAAGCTTTCTTT. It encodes CASSLGPYTEAFF.

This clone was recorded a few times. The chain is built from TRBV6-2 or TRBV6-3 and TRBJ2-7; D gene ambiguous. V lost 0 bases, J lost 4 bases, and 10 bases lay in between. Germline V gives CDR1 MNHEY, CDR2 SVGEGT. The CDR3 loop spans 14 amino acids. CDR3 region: CASSYSYSPYEQYF. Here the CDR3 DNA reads TGTGCCAGCAGTTACTCGTACTCGCCTTACGAGCAGTACTTC.

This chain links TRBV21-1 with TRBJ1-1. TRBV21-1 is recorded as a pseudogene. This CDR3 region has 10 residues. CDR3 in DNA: TGTGCCAGCAGCCTACCGCGGGCTTTCTTT. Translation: CASSLPRAFF.

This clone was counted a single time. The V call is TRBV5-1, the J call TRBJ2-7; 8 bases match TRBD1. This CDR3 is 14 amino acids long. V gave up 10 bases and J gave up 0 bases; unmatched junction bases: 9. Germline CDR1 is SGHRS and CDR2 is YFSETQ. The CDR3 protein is CASSGGQLSYEQYF. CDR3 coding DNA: TGCGCCTCATCAGGGGGCCAGCTCTCCTACGAGCAGTACTTC.

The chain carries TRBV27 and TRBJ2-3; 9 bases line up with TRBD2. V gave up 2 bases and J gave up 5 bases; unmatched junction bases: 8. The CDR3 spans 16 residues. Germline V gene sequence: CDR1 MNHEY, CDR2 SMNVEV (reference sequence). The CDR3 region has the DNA TGTGCCAGCAGTTTACTTGCTAGCGGGGAGGGAGATACGCAGTATTTT. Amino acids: CASSLLASGEGDTQYF.

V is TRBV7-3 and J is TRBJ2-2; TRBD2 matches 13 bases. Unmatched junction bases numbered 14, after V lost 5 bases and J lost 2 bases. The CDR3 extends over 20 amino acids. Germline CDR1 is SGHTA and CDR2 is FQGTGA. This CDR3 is CASSPPPGLAGLTNTGELFF. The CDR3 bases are TGTGCCAGCAGCCCCCCGCCGGGACTAGCGGGACTGACTAACACCGGGGAGCTGTTTTTT. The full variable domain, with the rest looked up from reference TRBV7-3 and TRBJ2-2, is GAGVSQTPSNKVTEKGKYVELRCDPISGHTALYWYRQSLGQGPEFLIYFQGTGAADDSGLPNDRFFAVRPEGSVSTLKIQRTERGDSAVYLCASSPPPGLAGLTNTGELFFGEGSRLTVL.

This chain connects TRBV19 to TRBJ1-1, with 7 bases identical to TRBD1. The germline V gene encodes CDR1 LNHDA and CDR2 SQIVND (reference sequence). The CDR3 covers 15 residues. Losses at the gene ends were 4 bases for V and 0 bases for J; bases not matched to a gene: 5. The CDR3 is CASSKTGVLNTEAFF. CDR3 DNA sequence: TGTGCCAGTAGTAAAACAGGGGTCCTGAACACTGAAGCTTTCTTT.